A single count supports the clone carrying this T cell receptor beta chain. Antigen specificity is unknown. The junction does not match germline at one end; this may be a read error. This entry belongs to a study of T cells in Graves' hyperthyroidism and ophthalmopathy. There were TCR beta CDR3 regions amplified from RNA transcripts. The HTBI primer set was used in a first-round RT-PCR of the TCR CDR3. One entry per CDR3 protein, called by TCRdb with MiXCR from the multiplex PCR reads. The sample shows nearly 600,000 distinct CDR3 sequences, about 14% of them seen only once. General study results and limits: A 13 V-J signature model discriminated ophthalmopathy versus stable hyperthyroidism.

The CDR3 extends over 15 amino acids. Sequencing was done on a sample of blood. This TCR was recovered from a woman aged 25 to 39 with Graves' hyperthyroidism that later progressed to Graves' ophthalmopathy. The rearrangement joins TRBV12-3 or TRBV12-4 to TRBJ1-5, with 12 bases fitting TRBD1. The CDR3 here is CASSLGTGGNQRQHF. The DNA for the CDR3 is TGTGCCAGCAGCCTTGGGACAGGGGGCAATCAGCGCCAGCATTTT.